This entry features one TCR beta chain sequence. The antigen is unknown. Sequencing used immunoSEQ multiplex PCR; TCRdb keeps in-frame clones, though not all of them. The table records about 68,000 clones, 70% to 80% of them present only once. In germline, CDR1 is MNHNS, CDR2 SASEGT. The ends lost 4 bases at V and 4 bases at J; junction bases unmatched: 5. The CDR3 is made up of 16 amino acids. The data derive from a study of PD-1 blockade in mismatch repair-deficient tumors. General study findings and limits: Tumor-resident clones, often undetectable pretreatment in blood, expanded then contracted after pembrolizumab.

Mismatch repair deficiency was confirmed in all patients, by PCR or immunohistochemistry. The chain joins TRBV6-1 to TRBJ1-3, with TRBD1 matching over 12 bases. This specimen was peripheral blood, taken 2 weeks after starting pembrolizumab. The sequence derives from an adult with mismatch repair-deficient cancer. CDR3 in amino acids: CASSAGQGASGNTIYF. The CDR3 DNA reads TGTGCCAGCAGTGCGGGACAGGGGGCTTCCGGAAACACCATATATTTT.